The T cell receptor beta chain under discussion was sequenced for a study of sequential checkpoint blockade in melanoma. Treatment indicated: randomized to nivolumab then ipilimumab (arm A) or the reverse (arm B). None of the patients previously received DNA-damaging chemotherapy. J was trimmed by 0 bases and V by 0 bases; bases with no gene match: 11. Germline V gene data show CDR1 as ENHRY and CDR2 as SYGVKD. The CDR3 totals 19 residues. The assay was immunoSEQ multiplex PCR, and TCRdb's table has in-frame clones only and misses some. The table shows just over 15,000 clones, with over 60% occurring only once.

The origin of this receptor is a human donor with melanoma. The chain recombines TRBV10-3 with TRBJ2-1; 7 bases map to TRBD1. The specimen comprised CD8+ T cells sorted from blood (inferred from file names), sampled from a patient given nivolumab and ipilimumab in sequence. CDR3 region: CAISESGRAGGSSYNEQFF. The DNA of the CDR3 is TGTGCCATCAGTGAGTCGGGTCGGGCAGGGGGAAGCTCCTACAATGAGCAGTTCTTC.